Below, 15 T cell receptor beta chains from the same sample are listed, as sequenced in a study of neurological immune-mediated disorders. Each CDR3 protein is one row after TCRdb ran MiXCR on the 5' RACE reads. The sample holds roughly 46,000 distinct CDR3 sequences, under 2% seen once. Sequencing input: PBMCs. The receptors here all came from a woman between 40 and 55 years old with multiple sclerosis.

This clonotype was recorded at least ten times. This sequence joins TRBV5-6 and TRBJ2-7; 7 bases match TRBD1. V was pared by 0 bases and J by 3 bases, with 9 bases of the junction left unmatched. Germline assignment: CDR1 SGHDT and CDR2 YYEEEE. The CDR3 consists of 16 residues. As DNA, the CDR3 is TGTGCCAGCAGCTTGGTGGGACAGACCATGTACTACGAGCAGTACTTC. Its protein product is CASSLVGQTMYYEQYF.

A note on this clonotype: This may be a read error: a much more frequent sequence differs by one nucleotide. The rearrangement joins TRBV10-3 to TRBJ1-2; the match to TRBD1 covers 8 bases. V shed 10 bases and J 8 bases; nucleotides not matched to a gene: 9. Per the germline V gene, CDR1 is ENHRY and CDR2 is SYGVKD. The CDR3 spans 12 residues. The CDR3 loop reads CATQLTGEGYTF. DNA of the CDR3: TGTGCCACCCAACTGACAGGGGAAGGCTACACCTTC.

This clonotype was seen ten or more times. V is TRBV7-9 and J is TRBJ2-3, with 8 bases that match TRBD1. The germline V gene encodes CDR1 SEHNR and CDR2 FQNEAQ (reference sequence). The trim removed 8 bases at V and 6 bases at J, leaving 10 bases unmatched. The CDR3 totals 14 residues. The CDR3 DNA reads as TGTGCCAGCTTCGGACAGGGAGTTTTGGATACGCAGTATTTT. It yields the protein CASFGQGVLDTQYF.

This clonotype has at least ten counts. The rearrangement links TRBV20-1 to TRBJ1-5; tentatively, D is TRBD1 (6 bases). Germline assignment: CDR1 DFQATT and CDR2 SNEGSKA (reference sequence). The length of the CDR3 is 13 residues. Trimming stripped 4 bases from V and 7 bases from J, with 14 bases between. CDR3 sequence: CSAIRGAGQPQHF. CDR3 in DNA: TGCAGTGCTATTCGGGGGGCCGGGCAGCCCCAGCATTTT.

This clonotype was observed many times. The chain recombines TRBV29-1 with TRBJ2-1; 7 nucleotides match TRBD1. The CDR3 spans 15 residues. Germline CDR1 is SQVTM and CDR2 is ANQGSEA. The junction had 11 bases not matched to a gene; V was cut back by 3 bases and J by 6 bases. The CDR3 coding sequence is TGCAGCGTTGATGATAGGGCAGGGGGTTTCAATGAGCAGTTCTTC. Amino acid sequence: CSVDDRAGGFNEQFF.

This clonotype occurred many times. The CDR3 loop reads CSVTEGRHTEAFF. The CDR3 nucleotides read TGCAGCGTGACAGAGGGAAGGCACACTGAAGCTTTCTTT. The rearrangement uses TRBV29-1 and TRBJ1-1, with D perhaps TRBD1 (5 bases). The V and J ends lost 6 bases and 3 bases respectively, with 14 bases between them. Germline CDR1 SQVTM, CDR2 ANQGSEA. The length of the CDR3 is 13 residues.

This clonotype was picked up many times. CDR3 DNA: TGCAGCGCTAAGACAGGACCCACAGATACGCAGTATTTT. This gives the protein CSAKTGPTDTQYF. The genes are TRBV29-1 and TRBJ2-3, with D perhaps matching TRBD1 (6 bases). V lost 7 bases, J lost 2 bases, and 13 bases lay in between. CDR1 is SQVTM and CDR2 is ANQGSEA in the germline V gene. This CDR3 has 13 residues.

This clonotype was detected many times. The chain is built from TRBV7-8 and TRBJ1-3; D call uncertain. Germline V CDR1 and CDR2: SGHVS, FQNEAQ. The CDR3 is 16 residues long. Trimming removed 5 bases at V and 0 bases at J, with 14 bases between. Here the CDR3 reads CASSIGDTLSGNTIYF. CDR3 sequence (DNA): TGTGCCAGCAGCATTGGCGACACACTCTCTGGAAACACCATATATTTT.

This clonotype was counted ten times or more. The V gene is TRBV5-1, the J gene TRBJ1-5, with D uncertain. The germline V gene encodes CDR1 SGHRS and CDR2 YFSETQ. V lost 0 bases and J lost 5, with 6 bases in between. The CDR3 runs 13 residues. CDR3 loop: CASSLGADQPQHF. CDR3 nucleotide sequence: TGCGCCAGCAGCTTGGGAGCAGATCAGCCCCAGCATTTT.

The table lists this clonotype with many counts. The rearrangement uses TRBV20-1 and TRBJ1-2; 11 bases align to TRBD1. Trimming took 5 bases from V and 6 from J; bases not matched to a gene: 8. Germline CDR1 reads DFQATT; CDR2 reads SNEGSKA (reference sequence). The CDR3 extends over 14 amino acids. CDR3 sequence (DNA): TGCAGTGCTCCCCGGACAGGGGGCGGGGATGGCTACACCTTC. It codes for CSAPRTGGGDGYTF.

Many counts were recorded for this clonotype. The rearrangement joins TRBV5-1 to TRBJ2-1, with TRBD2 identical over 11 bases. CDR1 SGHRS and CDR2 YFSETQ come from the germline V gene. J was trimmed by 4 bases and V by 4 bases; bases with no gene match: 4. The CDR3 spans 15 residues. The CDR3 bases are TGCGCCAGCAGCCCCGGGACTAGCGGTTACAATGAGCAGTTCTTC. Its protein product is CASSPGTSGYNEQFF. Looking up the rest from reference TRBV5-1 and TRBJ2-1 gives the full variable domain: KAGVTQTPRYLIKTRGQQVTLSCSPISGHRSVSWYQQTPGQGLQFLFEYFSETQRNKGNFPGRFSGRQFSNSRSEMNVSTLELGDSALYLCASSPGTSGYNEQFFGPGTRLTVL.

A remark on this clonotype: A read error may explain this, as a much larger clone is one base away. The chain combines TRBV5-1 with TRBJ1-1; D might be TRBD1 (5 bases). The length of the CDR3 is 14 residues. Germline V CDR1 and CDR2: SGHRS, YFSETQ. The CDR3: CASSWSAGDTAAFF. CDR3 nucleotide sequence: TGCGCCAGCAGCTGGAGCGCGGGGGATACTGCAGCTTTCTTT.

At least ten counts were recorded for this clonotype. The V and J genes are TRBV3-1 and TRBJ2-2; 9 bases align to TRBD1. The CDR3 contains 15 residues. Germline CDR1 is LGHDT and CDR2 is YNNKEL (reference sequence). The junction had 5 bases not matched to a gene; V was cut back by 1 base and J by 8 bases. In DNA form, the CDR3 reads TGTGCCAGCAGCCAAGGAACAGGGGGCATAGGGGAGCTGTTTTTT. It encodes CASSQGTGGIGELFF. Complete variable domain (other parts from reference TRBV3-1 and TRBJ2-2): DTAVSQTPKYLVTQMGNDKSIKCEQNLGHDTMYWYKQDSKKFLKIMFSYNNKELIINETVPNRFSPKSPDKAHLNLHINSLELGDSAVYFCASSQGTGGIGELFFGEGSRLTVL.

This clonotype was seen many times. This rearrangement joins TRBV6-6 to TRBJ1-2; D is unclear. The germline V and J ends were trimmed by 5 bases and 5 bases, with 15 bases remaining between them. CDR3 size: 14 residues. CDR1 and CDR2 (germline): MNHNY, SVGAGI (reference sequence). DNA for the CDR3: TGTGCCAGCAGTGGTTCTAGAGACCCATATGGCTACACCTTC. The encoded protein is CASSGSRDPYGYTF.

This clonotype was seen ten or more times. The genes are TRBV20-1 and TRBJ2-7; 8 nucleotides line up with TRBD1. Germline assignment: CDR1 DFQATT and CDR2 SNEGSKA (reference sequence). This CDR3 comprises 11 residues. V gave up 5 bases and J gave up 8 bases; unmatched junction bases: 5. The CDR3 is CSASRQGKQYF. Here the CDR3 DNA reads TGCAGTGCTTCTAGACAGGGGAAGCAGTACTTC.